The next 26 T cell receptor beta chains were all read from a single sample in a study of cytomegalovirus exposure and HLA in healthy donors. Generated by immunoSEQ multiplex PCR, the TCRdb table keeps only in-frame clones and is missing some. The sample lists 100,000 to 150,000 clones; roughly 89% were seen once. The source material was PBMCs. Receptor source: a man aged 25-45 years in good health and CMV-seronegative.

The J gene is TRBJ1-2, the V gene TRBV9, with D uncertain. The germline gives CDR1 SGDLS, CDR2 YYNGEE. The CDR3 has 12 amino acids. V lost 4 bases, J lost 13 bases, and 17 bases lay in between. CDR3 sequence (DNA): TGTGCCAGCAGCCCCGGTCCGTCCCGTTCCACCTTC. Translated: CASSPGPSRSTF.

This chain joins TRBV5-1 and TRBJ2-5, with 10 bases fitting TRBD2. The CDR3 is 16 amino acids. The V segment lost 0 bases and the J segment 2 bases; nucleotides outside the gene matches: 4. Germline V CDR1 and CDR2: SGHRS, YFSETQ. The CDR3 loop is CASSLVIAGGQETQYF. The CDR3 coding sequence is TGCGCCAGCAGCTTGGTTATAGCGGGGGGACAAGAGACCCAGTACTTC.

The V and J genes are TRBV14 and TRBJ2-7; D is ambiguous. V lost 6 bases and J lost 3, with 12 bases in between. The germline V gene encodes CDR1 SGHDN and CDR2 FVKESK. This CDR3 has 13 amino acids. Here the CDR3 DNA reads TGTGCCAGCAGTGCGTACCCCCACTACGAGCAGTACTTC. This sequence encodes CASSAYPHYEQYF.

This chain connects TRBV6-1 to TRBJ2-7, with 9 bases matching TRBD1. Germline V gives CDR1 MNHNS, CDR2 SASEGT. The junction had 7 bases not matched to a gene; V was cut back by 5 bases and J by 2 bases. CDR3 size: 15 residues. CDR3 loop: CASSTRDRAPYEQYF. In DNA, the CDR3 is TGTGCCAGCAGTACCCGGGACAGGGCCCCCTACGAGCAGTACTTC.

J is TRBJ1-5 and V is TRBV7-2; possibly TRBD1 for D (5 bases). This CDR3 spans 16 amino acids. V gave up 4 bases and J gave up 7 bases, with 20 bases separating them. CDR1 and CDR2 from the germline V gene are SGHTA and FQGNSA. The CDR3 bases are TGTGCCAGCAGCTCAGGGTCCTCCCGTTCGTCCCAGCCCCAGCATTTT. It codes for CASSSGSSRSSQPQHF. Complete variable domain (other parts from reference TRBV7-2 and TRBJ1-5): GAGVSQSPSNKVTEKGKDVELRCDPISGHTALYWYRQSLGQGLEFLIYFQGNSAPDKSGLPSDRFSAERTGGSVSTLTIQRTQQEDSAVYLCASSSGSSRSSQPQHFGDGTRLSIL.

The chain recombines TRBV5-1 with TRBJ2-5; D may be TRBD2 (7 bases). The CDR3 is 15 amino acids. Trimming took off 5 bases at V and 1 base at J, with 15 bases between the two ends. CDR1 and CDR2 (germline): SGHRS, YFSETQ. The CDR3 nucleotides read TGCGCCAGCAGGCTGGGGGGGGCCAGCCAAGAGACCCAGTACTTC. This translates into CASRLGGASQETQYF.

The chain is built from TRBV6-5 and TRBJ2-2; 8 nucleotides line up with TRBD1. The trim removed 8 bases at V and 5 bases at J, leaving 7 bases unmatched. The CDR3 length is 14 residues. From germline, CDR1 is MNHEY and CDR2 SVGAGI. The CDR3 DNA sequence: TGTGCCAGCCGACGGGACAGGCAAACCGGGGAGCTGTTTTTT. Its translation is CASRRDRQTGELFF.

V and J are TRBV19 and TRBJ1-1; 9 bases are a match to TRBD1. The germline CDR1 and CDR2 sequences are LNHDA and SQIVND (reference sequence). After removal of 1 base from V and 2 bases from J, the junction contained 5 bases not matched to a gene. CDR3 length equals 16 residues. Written as DNA, the CDR3 is TGTGCCAGTAGTATAGCGGGACAGGGCCGAAACACTGAAGCTTTCTTT. It yields the protein CASSIAGQGRNTEAFF.

V and J are TRBV29-1 and TRBJ2-1; 9 bases are a match to TRBD2. The CDR3 extends over 14 amino acids. Trimming took 6 bases from V and 2 from J; bases not matched to a gene: 5. The V gene's germline CDR1 is SQVTM and CDR2 ANQGSEA. CDR3 sequence: CSVFGGRAYNEQFF. DNA for the CDR3: TGCAGCGTCTTCGGCGGGAGGGCCTACAATGAGCAGTTCTTC.

This chain uses TRBV2 with TRBJ2-5; D call uncertain. The CDR3 length is 12 residues. Trimming cost V 6 bases and J 3 bases, with 8 bases left between them. Germline loops: CDR1 SNHLY, CDR2 FYNNEI. The DNA for the CDR3 is TGTGCCAGCAGGGAGAGAGAAGAGACCCAGTACTTC. Its protein is CASREREETQYF.

The chain has TRBV27 and TRBJ1-1, with D perhaps matching TRBD1 (5 bases). CDR3 size: 14 residues. Germline V gene data show CDR1 as MNHEY and CDR2 as SMNVEV (reference sequence). Trimming took off 6 bases at V and 4 bases at J, with 15 bases between the two ends. CDR3 nucleotide sequence: TGTGCCAGCAGCTCAACAACAACAGGCACTGAAGCTTTCTTT. As protein: CASSSTTTGTEAFF.

CDR3 sequence reads: CATSRPTSAQETQYF. The CDR3 nucleotides read TGTGCCACCAGCAGACCAACTAGCGCCCAAGAGACCCAGTACTTC. This rearrangement joins TRBV15 to TRBJ2-5, with 7 bases aligning to TRBD2. Germline V gene lookup returns CDR1 LNHNV and CDR2 YYDKDF (reference sequence). Germline trimming cut 2 bases from V and 1 base from J; bases unmatched to any gene: 4. CDR3 length: 15 amino acids.

The V gene is TRBV6-5, the J gene TRBJ2-2; 11 bases agree with TRBD2. Per germline, CDR1 MNHEY and CDR2 SVGAGI. The CDR3 loop spans 14 amino acids. V gave up 4 bases and J gave up 6 bases; unmatched junction bases: 1. CDR3 protein: CASSLGLAAGELFF. As DNA, the CDR3 is TGTGCCAGCAGTTTGGGACTAGCGGCCGGGGAGCTGTTTTTT.

V usage is TRBV6-4 and J usage is TRBJ1-2, with 9 bases identical to TRBD1. CDR1 and CDR2 (germline): MRHNA, SNTAGT. V lost 3 bases and J lost 5; bases outside the gene matches: 4. This CDR3 comprises 14 residues. The CDR3: CASSERTGVYGYTF. CDR3 nucleotide sequence: TGTGCCAGCAGTGAGAGGACAGGGGTTTATGGCTACACCTTC.

The chain has TRBV7-9 and TRBJ2-3; 16 bases agree with TRBD2. The V segment lost 5 bases and the J segment 3 bases; nucleotides outside the gene matches: 8. Germline loops: CDR1 SEHNR, CDR2 FQNEAQ (reference sequence). The CDR3 totals 18 residues. CDR3 sequence: CASSTSGTSGGETDTQYF. In nucleotides, the CDR3 is TGTGCCAGCAGCACTTCCGGGACTAGCGGGGGGGAGACAGATACGCAGTATTTT.

The V gene is TRBV7-2, the J gene TRBJ2-7; 10 nucleotides align to TRBD1. This CDR3 has 13 amino acids. The germline gives CDR1 SGHTA, CDR2 FQGNSA. The trim removed 5 bases at V and 7 bases at J, leaving 5 bases unmatched. The CDR3 region has the DNA TGTGCCAGCAGCCGGGACAGGGGATATGAGCAGTACTTC. Amino acids: CASSRDRGYEQYF.

This clone is a singleton in its sample. This chain connects TRBV28 to TRBJ1-2; D might be TRBD1 (6 bases). V shed 7 bases and J shed 7 bases, with 13 bases lying between them. CDR3 length equals 12 residues. Germline loops: CDR1 MDHEN, CDR2 SYDVKM. CDR3 region: CASTETGFGYTF. The DNA for the CDR3 is TGTGCCAGCACCGAAACAGGGTTTGGCTACACCTTC.

The rearrangement uses TRBV11-2 and TRBJ2-1; 7 nucleotides match TRBD2. The CDR3 contains 15 residues. CDR1 and CDR2 (germline): SGHAT, FQNNGV. The V and J ends lost 5 bases and 6 bases, in that order; junction bases with no gene match: 10. This CDR3 reads CASSPERGASNEQFF. CDR3 bases: TGTGCCAGCAGCCCGGAGCGGGGAGCGTCCAATGAGCAGTTCTTC.

The V gene is TRBV5-6, the J gene TRBJ2-2; the match to TRBD2 covers 12 bases. Germline V lookup: CDR1 SGHDT, CDR2 YYEEEE. Losses at the gene ends were 0 bases for V and 4 bases for J; bases not matched to a gene: 1. This CDR3 contains 16 residues. CDR3 region: CASSLGTSGATGELFF. DNA for the CDR3: TGTGCCAGCAGCTTGGGGACTAGCGGGGCCACCGGGGAGCTGTTTTTT.

The chain joins TRBV25-1 to TRBJ1-6; D call uncertain. Germline V gene lookup returns CDR1 MGHDK and CDR2 SYGVNS. The CDR3 is 16 residues long. V lost 4 bases to trimming and J lost 0 bases, with 10 bases between them. The CDR3 loop is CASSGSLSSYNSPLHF. In nucleotides, the CDR3 is TGTGCCAGCAGTGGCTCACTGAGCTCCTATAATTCACCCCTCCACTTT.

V is TRBV28 and J is TRBJ1-4; possible D gene TRBD1, 5 bases. The CDR3 runs 15 residues. The V end was cut by 5 bases, the J end by 4 bases, with 14 bases between. Germline V gene sequence: CDR1 MDHEN, CDR2 SYDVKM. CDR3: CASSPSTEYNEKLFF. In DNA, the CDR3 is TGTGCCAGCAGTCCCTCGACAGAATATAATGAAAAACTGTTTTTT.

Here the CDR3 reads CASSFSGTVYNEQFF. The CDR3, as DNA: TGTGCCAGCAGTTTCAGCGGGACGGTCTACAATGAGCAGTTCTTC. V is TRBV27 and J is TRBJ2-1; 7 bases match TRBD2. Per the germline V gene, CDR1 is MNHEY and CDR2 is SMNVEV (reference sequence). This CDR3 has 15 amino acids. After removal of 3 bases from V and 3 bases from J, the junction contained 5 bases not matched to a gene.

This chain connects TRBV5-3 to TRBJ1-6; D not resolved. TRBV5-3 is designated an ORF whose function remains uncertain. Between the trimmed V and J ends, which lost 5 bases and 5 bases, there was a span of 20 bases. The CDR3 loop spans 17 amino acids. CDR3 sequence (DNA): TGTGCCAGAAGGCCCCTTCGGAGGGAAAGACATAATTCACCCCTCCACTTT. Translating gives CARRPLRRERHNSPLHF.

Comment on this clone: Other DNA sequences from this sample encode an identical CDR3 as well. V and J are TRBV18 and TRBJ2-5; a possible D gene is TRBD2 (5 bases). Germline assignment: CDR1 KGHSH and CDR2 LQKENI. CDR3 size: 13 residues. V lost 1 base and J 5 bases, leaving 8 bases between the germline ends. In DNA form, the CDR3 reads TGTGCCAGCTCACCACGGAGAGGGGAGACCCAGTACTTC. It is translated as CASSPRRGETQYF.

The rearrangement joins TRBV5-1 to TRBJ2-1; TRBD2 agrees at 13 bases. The CDR3 is made up of 16 amino acids. V lost 4 bases to trimming and J lost 9 bases; unmatched junction nucleotides: 10. Germline V gene data show CDR1 as SGHRS and CDR2 as YFSETQ. The CDR3 DNA sequence: TGCGCCAGCAGCCTACCACTAGCGGGGGGGCCGGGTGAGCAGTTCTTC. Protein: CASSLPLAGGPGEQFF. Full variable domain (outside the CDR3, taken from reference TRBV5-1 and TRBJ2-1): KAGVTQTPRYLIKTRGQQVTLSCSPISGHRSVSWYQQTPGQGLQFLFEYFSETQRNKGNFPGRFSGRQFSNSRSEMNVSTLELGDSALYLCASSLPLAGGPGEQFFGPGTRLTVL.

Only a few counts were recorded for this clone. The V call is TRBV6-1, the J call TRBJ2-1; 9 bases are shared with TRBD1. V gave up 11 bases and J gave up 6 bases; unmatched junction bases: 8. The CDR3 loop spans 13 amino acids. In germline, CDR1 is MNHNS, CDR2 SASEGT. The CDR3 sequence: CAGWDRASNEQFF. The DNA for the CDR3 is TGTGCCGGCTGGGACAGGGCCTCCAATGAGCAGTTCTTC.